This TCR beta chain originates from a study of sequential checkpoint blockade in melanoma. At the level of the study: Each arm's sequence ended with maintenance nivolumab.

Data came from immunoSEQ multiplex PCR; TCRdb stores just in-frame clones and leaves some out. The sample has 10,000 to 11,000 clones, about three fifths seen once. V shed 3 bases and J 7 bases; nucleotides not matched to a gene: 6. Per germline, CDR1 MDHEN and CDR2 SYDVKM. This CDR3 region has 14 residues. As for treatment: randomized to nivolumab then ipilimumab (arm A) or the reverse (arm B). Patients had received no earlier DNA-damaging chemotherapy. PBMC sorting kept live CD3+CD8+ cells without CD19 or CD56. This sequence joins TRBV28 and TRBJ1-5, with 7 bases fitting TRBD1. This receptor was taken from a human donor with melanoma. This material consisted of CD8+ T cells sorted from blood (inferred from file names), taken from a patient given nivolumab and ipilimumab in sequence. The CDR3 reads CASSLTGSDQPQHF. The CDR3 DNA reads as TGTGCCAGCAGTTTGACAGGGTCGGACCAGCCCCAGCATTTT.